This T cell receptor beta chain emerged from a study of blood T cell repertoires in COVID-19. With V trimmed by 5 bases and J by 5 bases, 7 bases remained unmatched. This CDR3 is 15 amino acids long. Germline CDR1 reads MNHNY; CDR2 reads SVGAGI (reference sequence). Method: immunoSEQ multiplex PCR; TCRdb's copy keeps in-frame clones and lacks some. The table includes about 180,000 clones, 70% to 90% detected once. This sequence joins TRBV6-6 and TRBJ1-4; 8 bases are shared with TRBD1. The source is a man in his sixties with acute or convalescent COVID-19. Material: peripheral blood. As DNA, the CDR3 is TGTGCCAGCAGTACTCGCGGGACAGGAAATGAAAAACTGTTTTTT. Protein sequence: CASSTRGTGNEKLFF.